This T cell receptor beta chain came from a study of cytotoxic CD8 clonotypes in ibrutinib-treated CLL. Study at large: By median around 66 months, about 12 had progressed and some 14 stayed remitted; responses had been 2 complete and roughly 25 partial. Investigators collected response samples after a median around twelve months of treatment, range 6 to 36. Mean values per sample were 255,043 productive templates and 94,082 productive rearrangements.

Extraction of 1.5 to 2.5 micrograms of genomic DNA from cryopreserved PBMCs supplied material for TCR beta libraries. The data were produced by immunoSEQ multiplex PCR, yet TCRdb's version contains in-frame clones alone and is incomplete. The sample has roughly 58,000 clones, approximately 54% seen once. Germline-derived CDR1 and CDR2 are SGHVS and FNYEAQ. Unmatched junction bases numbered 19, after V lost 2 bases and J lost 3 bases. CDR3 size: 20 residues. The J gene is TRBJ2-1, the V gene TRBV7-6; 7 bases align to TRBD2. This material consisted of PBMCs, taken at disease progression, from a patient treated with ibrutinib. This clonotype was sampled from a human donor with chronic lymphocytic leukemia. In DNA form, the CDR3 reads TGTGCCAGCAGCTTAAAGGCCCTTACTGGGGGAGGGAACTACTACAATGAGCAGTTCTTC. Its protein is CASSLKALTGGGNYYNEQFF.